These 31 T cell receptor beta chains originate from one sample sequenced in a study of shared clonotypes between healthy human individuals. Profiling relied on immunoSEQ multiplex PCR, and the TCRdb table lists in-frame clones only, not all of them. The sample holds some 510,000 clones, roughly 78% seen once. Sequencing used PBMCs. These receptors all come from a woman aged 40 to 49 in good health. Some clones in this sample may be carry-over from other donors' samples.

This clone has more than one count but fewer than ten. This chain uses TRBV5-4 with TRBJ2-4, with D perhaps TRBD1 or TRBD2 (5 bases each). CDR3 size: 14 residues. V was trimmed by 1 base and J by 5 bases, leaving 10 bases between them. CDR1 and CDR2 from the germline V gene are SGHNT and YYREEE (reference sequence). The CDR3 here is CASSLFGAENIQYF. In nucleotides, the CDR3 is TGTGCCAGCAGCTTGTTCGGGGCAGAAAACATTCAGTACTTC.

The J gene is TRBJ2-1, the V gene TRBV13; 11 bases line up with TRBD2. The CDR3 has 16 residues. Per the germline V gene, CDR1 is PRHDT and CDR2 is FYEKMQ (reference sequence). V dropped 5 bases and J dropped 5; count of bases not matched to a gene: 8. CDR3 protein: CASSLPGLAGNNEQFF. The DNA for the CDR3 is TGTGCCAGCAGCCTTCCCGGACTAGCGGGTAACAATGAGCAGTTCTTC. Full variable domain (missing parts from reference TRBV13 and TRBJ2-1): AAGVIQSPRHLIKEKRETATLKCYPIPRHDTVYWYQQGPGQDPQFLISFYEKMQSDKGSIPDRFSAQQFSDYHSELNMSSLELGDSALYFCASSLPGLAGNNEQFFGPGTRLTVL.

The V gene is TRBV7-2, the J gene TRBJ2-3; no firm D call. Germline V lookup: CDR1 SGHTA, CDR2 FQGNSA. V lost 2 bases and J lost 4, with 7 bases in between. The CDR3 loop spans 13 amino acids. The CDR3 DNA follows: TGTGCCAGCAGCTTAAGAGGTGCAGATACGCAGTATTTT. Translated, it gives CASSLRGADTQYF.

The rearrangement links TRBV5-6 to TRBJ1-2, with D hard to call. V was pared by 4 bases and J by 1 base, with 11 bases between. The CDR3 has 14 amino acids. In germline, CDR1 is SGHDT, CDR2 YYEEEE. This CDR3 reads CASSPVRGNYGYTF. CDR3 in DNA: TGTGCCAGCAGCCCAGTCCGTGGTAACTATGGCTACACCTTC.

This clone appeared once. This chain uses TRBV9 with TRBJ1-3; 7 bases are a match to TRBD1. CDR3 length: 16 residues. Germline CDR1 reads SGDLS; CDR2 reads YYNGEE. V lost 0 bases, J lost 0 bases, and 3 bases stayed unmatched. DNA for the CDR3: TGTGCCAGCAGCGTAGTCGGGACAGTCTCTGGAAACACCATATATTTT. It is translated as CASSVVGTVSGNTIYF.

This clone has just a few counts. The V gene is TRBV5-1, the J gene TRBJ2-7, with 10 bases aligning to TRBD2. V lost 1 base to trimming and J lost 6 bases; unmatched junction nucleotides: 19. This CDR3 contains 19 residues. Per germline, CDR1 SGHRS and CDR2 YFSETQ. The CDR3 bases are TGCGCCAGCAGCTTGATCTCGGCTAGCGGGAGTATGACAGATGGCGAGCAGTACTTC. Translation: CASSLISASGSMTDGEQYF.

This sequence joins TRBV5-1 and TRBJ1-4; 9 bases align to TRBD1. In germline, CDR1 is SGHRS, CDR2 YFSETQ. This CDR3 region has 17 residues. Trimming removed 5 bases from V and 0 bases from J; junction bases left unmatched: 8. For the CDR3, the DNA is TGCGCCAGCAGAGGGACAGGGACAATTGCAACTAATGAAAAACTGTTTTTT. Translation: CASRGTGTIATNEKLFF.

The chain is built from TRBV19 and TRBJ2-7; TRBD1 agrees at 11 bases. Per germline, CDR1 LNHDA and CDR2 SQIVND (reference sequence). There are 14 residues in the CDR3. CDR3 bases: TGTGCAACTAAGAAGGGACAGGGGGTCGACGAGCAGTACTTC. This encodes CATKKGQGVDEQYF.

The chain recombines TRBV29-1 with TRBJ2-7, with D uncertain. The V end lost 7 bases, the J end lost 9 bases, and 22 bases lay between the germline ends. The germline gives CDR1 SQVTM, CDR2 ANQGSEA. The CDR3 has 13 amino acids. The CDR3 DNA sequence: TGCAGCGCCACGTTACGGTCTCTACGAGGGCAGTACTTC. It codes for CSATLRSLRGQYF.

This clone has a single count. V gene TRBV5-1 combines with J gene TRBJ2-3; no firm D call. V lost 0 bases and J 4 bases, leaving 9 bases between the germline ends. Germline CDR1 SGHRS, CDR2 YFSETQ. This CDR3 contains 14 residues. The CDR3 coding sequence is TGCGCCAGCAGCTTGGAACGTCGAGCAGATACGCAGTATTTT. This gives the protein CASSLERRADTQYF.

This chain connects TRBV6-6 to TRBJ1-1, with D tentatively TRBD1 (5 bases). Germline CDR1 and CDR2: MNHNY and SVGAGI (reference sequence). The V end was cut by 6 bases, the J end by 1 base, with 9 bases between. This CDR3 contains 13 residues. The CDR3 loop is CASRDDRNTEAFF. DNA for the CDR3: TGTGCCAGCAGGGACGACAGGAACACTGAAGCTTTCTTT.

This clone was counted ten times or more. The rearrangement uses TRBV6-1 and TRBJ1-2; D perhaps matches TRBD1 (5 bases). Trimming took off 5 bases at V and 3 bases at J, with 13 bases between the two ends. Germline CDR1 and CDR2: MNHNS and SASEGT. The CDR3 extends over 14 amino acids. The CDR3, as DNA: TGTGCCAGCAGTATCGACAGCATCTACTATGGCTACACCTTC. It codes for CASSIDSIYYGYTF.

The chain links TRBV5-4 to TRBJ1-2; D is ambiguous. Trimming removed 0 bases from V and 9 bases from J, with 9 bases in between. The length of the CDR3 is 12 residues. CDR1 SGHNT and CDR2 YYREEE come from the germline V gene (reference sequence). This CDR3 is CASSLVAGSYTF. The DNA of the CDR3 is TGTGCCAGCAGCTTGGTGGCCGGCAGCTACACCTTC.

The chain combines TRBV7-9 with TRBJ2-2; 14 nucleotides agree with TRBD2. The CDR3 consists of 16 residues. From germline, CDR1 is SEHNR and CDR2 FQNEAQ (reference sequence). V was clipped by 5 bases and J by 7 bases; unmatched bases: 6. CDR3 protein: CASSKGLAGVFGELFF. As DNA, the CDR3 is TGTGCCAGCAGCAAGGGACTAGCGGGAGTATTCGGGGAGCTGTTTTTT.

This clone was recorded a few times. This rearrangement joins TRBV15 to TRBJ2-7; 11 bases are a match to TRBD2. This CDR3 is built from 18 residues. CDR1 and CDR2 (germline): LNHNV, YYDKDF (reference sequence). V lost 0 bases to trimming and J lost 2 bases; unmatched junction nucleotides: 9. As DNA, the CDR3 is TGTGCCACCAGCAGAGAAGCGACTAGCGGGAACCTTCCCTACGAGCAGTACTTC. The encoded protein is CATSREATSGNLPYEQYF.

This chain joins TRBV5-1 and TRBJ2-7; the D is unclear. The CDR3 runs to 13 residues. Per germline, CDR1 SGHRS and CDR2 YFSETQ. V lost 2 bases and J lost 3, with 9 bases in between. In nucleotides, the CDR3 is TGCGCCAGCAGCTTAAACACAGACTACGAGCAGTACTTC. Amino acids: CASSLNTDYEQYF.

At least ten counts were recorded for this clone. The rearrangement links TRBV28 to TRBJ2-7; 13 nucleotides agree with TRBD2. Looked up from germline, CDR1 is MDHEN and CDR2 is SYDVKM. This CDR3 is built from 15 residues. V was pared by 2 bases and J by 6 bases, with 4 bases of the junction left unmatched. CDR3 protein: CASSLTSGRAGEQYF. CDR3 DNA sequence: TGTGCCAGCAGTTTAACTAGCGGGAGGGCCGGCGAGCAGTACTTC. The whole variable domain, filled in from reference TRBV28 and TRBJ2-7, reads DVKVTQSSRYLVKRTGEKVFLECVQDMDHENMFWYRQDPGLGLRLIYFSYDVKMKEKGDIPEGYSVSREKKERFSLILESASTNQTSMYLCASSLTSGRAGEQYFGPGTRLTVT.

This chain joins TRBV6-1 and TRBJ2-2; the D gene is possibly TRBD1 (6 bases). This CDR3 spans 14 amino acids. Germline V lookup: CDR1 MNHNS, CDR2 SASEGT. Trimming removed 5 bases from V and 4 bases from J, with 11 bases in between. The CDR3 protein is CASSTQGSTGELFF. The CDR3 DNA sequence: TGTGCCAGCAGTACACAGGGTTCCACCGGGGAGCTGTTTTTT.

The chain couples TRBV30 to TRBJ1-1; D perhaps matches TRBD1 (5 bases). The CDR3 length is 13 residues. Trimming removed 3 bases at V and 5 bases at J, with 13 bases between. Germline-derived CDR1 and CDR2 are GTSNPN and SVGIG (reference sequence). CDR3 residues: CAWRRTGGTEAFF. In nucleotides, the CDR3 is TGTGCCTGGAGACGAACGGGGGGGACTGAAGCTTTCTTT.

The chain couples TRBV11-2 to TRBJ2-6, with a tentative D call TRBD2 (5 bases). CDR1 is SGHAT and CDR2 is FQNNGV in the germline V gene. CDR3 length equals 14 residues. The V and J ends lost 6 bases and 4 bases respectively, with 10 bases between them. The CDR3 DNA follows: TGTGCCAGCAGTACGCGGGCCGGGGCCAACGTCCTGACTTTC. Its protein product is CASSTRAGANVLTF.

The genes are TRBV6-1 and TRBJ2-2; no clear D. The length of the CDR3 is 14 residues. Germline V gene sequence: CDR1 MNHNS, CDR2 SASEGT. V gave up 3 bases and J gave up 4 bases, with 9 bases separating them. The DNA of the CDR3 is TGTGCCAGCAGTGAGGGCGGTGGCACCGGGGAGCTGTTTTTT. As protein: CASSEGGGTGELFF.

The chain joins TRBV15 to TRBJ1-5; no clear D gene. Germline loops: CDR1 LNHNV, CDR2 YYDKDF (reference sequence). Trimming shortened V by 3 bases and J by 7 bases, and 16 bases separated the two germline ends. The CDR3 is 15 residues long. CDR3 protein: CATSSALRENQPQHF. CDR3 in DNA: TGTGCCACCAGCAGTGCCTTGCGGGAGAACCAGCCCCAGCATTTT. Filled out from reference TRBV15 and TRBJ1-5, the complete variable domain reads DAMVIQNPRYQVTQFGKPVTLSCSQTLNHNVMYWYQQKSSQAPKLLFHYYDKDFNNEADTPDNFQSRRPNTSFCFLDIRSPGLGDTAMYLCATSSALRENQPQHFGDGTRLSIL.

V and J are TRBV4-2 and TRBJ1-1; D is undetermined. Germline V lookup: CDR1 LGHNA, CDR2 YNFKEQ. The CDR3 contains 16 residues. Trimming shortened V by 4 bases and J by 4 bases, and 19 bases separated the two germline ends. CDR3 region: CASSLLRLGIGTEAFF. In nucleotides, the CDR3 is TGTGCCAGCAGCCTCTTACGCCTGGGAATTGGCACTGAAGCTTTCTTT.

The rearrangement links TRBV4-3 to TRBJ1-1; 11 bases agree with TRBD1. CDR1 and CDR2 (germline): LGHNA, YSLEER. CDR3 size: 14 residues. The V gene end was trimmed by 5 bases and the J gene end by 5 bases; junction bases not matched to a gene: 4. Here the CDR3 reads CASSDGTGGTEAFF. The CDR3 DNA sequence: TGCGCCAGCAGCGACGGGACAGGGGGGACTGAAGCTTTCTTT.

This clone has a handful of counts. Only one base separates this from a far larger clonotype, so it likely reflects a read error. This CDR3 is also generated by other DNA sequences in the sample. This chain connects TRBV18 to TRBJ2-7; 12 bases agree with TRBD1. Germline V CDR1 and CDR2: KGHSH, LQKENI. V shed 3 bases, J shed 6 bases, and the junction held 0 bases outside the gene matches. This CDR3 has 13 residues. CDR3 residues: CASSPGQGAEQYF. The CDR3 nucleotides read TGTGCCAGCTCACCGGGACAGGGGGCCGAGCAGTACTTC.

The CDR3 reads CASSFEASVNEQFF. Here the CDR3 DNA reads TGCGCCAGCAGCTTTGAGGCTAGCGTCAATGAGCAGTTCTTC. V is TRBV5-1 and J is TRBJ2-1, with a tentative D call TRBD2 (6 bases). The CDR3 consists of 14 residues. Germline V gene data show CDR1 as SGHRS and CDR2 as YFSETQ. V was shortened by 2 bases and J by 6 bases, with 12 bases between the two germline ends.

This chain joins TRBV19 and TRBJ2-7; D uncertain. This CDR3 comprises 13 residues. The ends were cut back, 5 bases at V and 7 bases at J, with 15 bases in the middle. In germline, CDR1 is LNHDA, CDR2 SQIVND (reference sequence). The CDR3: CASSLGQIEEQYF. CDR3 in DNA: TGTGCCAGTAGTCTCGGTCAGATTGAAGAGCAGTACTTC. Based on the CDR3 plus reference TRBV19 and TRBJ2-7, the full variable domain is DGGITQSPKYLFRKEGQNVTLSCEQNLNHDAMYWYRQDPGQGLRLIYYSQIVNDFQKGDIAEGYSVSREKKESFPLTVTSAQKNPTAFYLCASSLGQIEEQYFGPGTRLTVT.

Remarks on this clone: This CDR3 is also generated by other DNA sequences in the sample. The chain employs TRBV30 and TRBJ2-3; unclear D gene. The CDR3 length is 11 residues. Germline V gene data show CDR1 as GTSNPN and CDR2 as SVGIG (reference sequence). V was pared by 0 bases and J by 6 bases, with 4 bases between. The CDR3 sequence: CAWSVGDTQYF. As DNA, the CDR3 is TGTGCCTGGAGTGTGGGTGATACGCAGTATTTT. Complete variable domain (other parts from reference TRBV30 and TRBJ2-3): SQTIHQWPATLVQPVGSPLSLECTVEGTSNPNLYWYRQAAGRGLQLLFYSVGIGQISSEVPQNLSASRPQDRQFILSSKKLLLSDSGFYLCAWSVGDTQYFGPGTRLTVL.

The J gene is TRBJ2-7, the V gene TRBV5-6; D remains ambiguous. Trimming removed 1 base at V and 7 bases at J, with 18 bases between. Germline CDR1 is SGHDT and CDR2 is YYEEEE. The CDR3 sequence is 15 residues long. The DNA of the CDR3 is TGTGCCAGCAGCTTGTTGGTGGTCCCTACTCGGGAGCAGTACTTC. It translates to CASSLLVVPTREQYF.

The genes are TRBV30 and TRBJ2-2; D is perhaps TRBD1 or TRBD2 (5 bases each). V was cut by 1 base and J by 2 bases, with 8 bases left in between. Germline CDR1 and CDR2: GTSNPN and SVGIG (reference sequence). This CDR3 spans 14 amino acids. In nucleotides, the CDR3 is TGTGCCTGGAGTGCGGGACCAAACACCGGGGAGCTGTTTTTT. Its protein product is CAWSAGPNTGELFF.

This chain links TRBV7-9 with TRBJ2-3; TRBD2 matches at 9 bases. In germline, CDR1 is SEHNR, CDR2 FQNEAQ (reference sequence). The V gene end was trimmed by 5 bases and the J gene end by 6 bases; junction bases not matched to a gene: 6. This CDR3 is 14 amino acids long. The CDR3 coding sequence is TGTGCCAGCAGCGGTGGACTAGCGATTGATACGCAGTATTTT. Protein: CASSGGLAIDTQYF.